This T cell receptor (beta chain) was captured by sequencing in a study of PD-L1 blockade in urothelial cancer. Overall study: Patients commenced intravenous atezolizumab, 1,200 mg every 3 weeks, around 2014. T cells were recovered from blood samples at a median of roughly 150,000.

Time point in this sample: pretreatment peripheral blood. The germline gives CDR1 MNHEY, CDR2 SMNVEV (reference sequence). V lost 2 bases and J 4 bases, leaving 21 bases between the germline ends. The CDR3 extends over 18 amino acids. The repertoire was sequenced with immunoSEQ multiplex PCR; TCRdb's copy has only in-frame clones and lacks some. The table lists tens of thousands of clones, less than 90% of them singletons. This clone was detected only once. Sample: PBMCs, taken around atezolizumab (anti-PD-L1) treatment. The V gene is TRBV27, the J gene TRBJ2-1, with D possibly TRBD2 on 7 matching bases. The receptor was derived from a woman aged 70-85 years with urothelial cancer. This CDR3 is CASSLRPGGLKVYNEQFF. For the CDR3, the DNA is TGTGCCAGCAGTTTACGGCCCGGGGGGCTAAAAGTATACAATGAGCAGTTCTTC.